One and the same sample provided the 30 T cell receptor beta chains below, sequenced in a study of T cell responses to AZD1222 COVID-19 vaccine. Produced via immunoSEQ multiplex PCR; TCRdb's table is partial and in-frame only. This table has under 150,000 clones, around 90% appearing once. The sequencing here drew on peripheral blood, taken on day 0 of AZD1222 vaccination. All receptors derive from an adult in good health.

The CDR3 nucleotides read TGTGCCTGGAGTGTACTCTCAGGGTTTGACATGAACACTGAAGCTTTCTTT. Translation: CAWSVLSGFDMNTEAFF. The rearrangement joins TRBV30 to TRBJ1-1; possibly TRBD1 for D (5 bases). The germline V and J ends were trimmed by 0 bases and 0 bases, with 17 bases remaining between them. Germline V gene sequence: CDR1 GTSNPN, CDR2 SVGIG (reference sequence). CDR3 size: 17 residues.

In its sample, this clone was seen once. V gene TRBV7-2 combines with J gene TRBJ2-3; D ambiguous. Germline values: CDR1 SGHTA, CDR2 FQGNSA. The CDR3 runs to 14 residues. V lost 5 bases to trimming and J lost 4 bases, with 13 bases between them. This chain's CDR3 is CASSPMNVADTQYF. The DNA for the CDR3 is TGTGCCAGCAGCCCGATGAACGTAGCAGATACGCAGTATTTT.

The gene calls are TRBV9 and TRBJ2-3; 7 bases are a match to TRBD1. The germline CDR1 and CDR2 sequences are SGDLS and YYNGEE. The CDR3 spans 15 residues. Trimming removed 0 bases from V and 5 bases from J; junction bases left unmatched: 6. The CDR3 reads CASSVDKGAIDTQYF. Written as DNA, the CDR3 is TGTGCCAGCAGCGTAGATAAGGGGGCAATAGATACGCAGTATTTT.

The chain recombines TRBV15 with TRBJ2-2, with TRBD1 as a possible D gene (5 bases). The CDR3 runs 15 residues. Germline CDR1 LNHNV, CDR2 YYDKDF (reference sequence). V shed 4 bases and J shed 4 bases, with 13 bases lying between them. CDR3 protein: CATSTIRGITGELFF. DNA of the CDR3: TGTGCCACCAGCACAATAAGGGGTATCACCGGGGAGCTGTTTTTT.

This clone was detected once. The chain joins TRBV11-1 to TRBJ2-1; 9 bases match TRBD1. The V gene end was trimmed by 5 bases and the J gene end by 5 bases; junction bases not matched to a gene: 10. Per the germline V gene, CDR1 is SGHAT and CDR2 is FQDESV (reference sequence). This CDR3 has 16 amino acids. The CDR3 spells CASSTEGQGSHNEQFF. DNA for the CDR3: TGTGCCAGCAGCACCGAGGGACAGGGCAGCCACAATGAGCAGTTCTTC.

This clone has just a few counts. The V and J genes are TRBV10-3 and TRBJ1-1; 9 bases are a match to TRBD1. The CDR3 is made up of 16 amino acids. Looked up from germline, CDR1 is ENHRY and CDR2 is SYGVKD. Trimming cost V 3 bases and J 0 bases; bases outside gene matches: 5. CDR3 sequence reads: CAISDRTGALNTEAFF. CDR3 DNA sequence: TGTGCCATCAGTGACAGGACAGGGGCCTTGAACACTGAAGCTTTCTTT.

Concerning this clone: The same CDR3 also results from other DNA sequences found in this sample. The chain couples TRBV9 to TRBJ1-1; the match to TRBD1 covers 8 bases. The CDR3 runs 16 residues. The germline V gene has CDR1 SGDLS and CDR2 YYNGEE. V lost 0 bases to trimming and J lost 3 bases; unmatched junction nucleotides: 7. CDR3 in DNA: TGTGCCAGCAGCGTAGGAGACAGGGGACGGGACACTGAAGCTTTCTTT. It encodes CASSVGDRGRDTEAFF.

This chain links TRBV7-9 with TRBJ2-7; 8 bases map to TRBD1. Per the germline V gene, CDR1 is SEHNR and CDR2 is FQNEAQ (reference sequence). V shed 4 bases, J shed 6 bases, and the junction held 8 bases outside the gene matches. CDR3 length equals 14 residues. CDR3 nucleotides: TGTGCCAGCAGCTCGACAGGGGTTACTTTCGAGCAGTACTTC. Its protein product is CASSSTGVTFEQYF.

This rearrangement joins TRBV10-1 to TRBJ1-1, with TRBD1 as a possible D gene (6 bases). Deletions cut 4 bases from V and 3 bases from J, with 12 bases between. This CDR3 contains 14 residues. CDR1 is WNHNN and CDR2 is SYGVQD in the germline V gene (reference sequence). CDR3 bases: TGCGCCAGCAGTGTGTTCAGGGGTGACACTGAAGCTTTCTTT. It translates to CASSVFRGDTEAFF.

The CDR3: CASSVAAQGDGYTF. The CDR3 region has the DNA TGTGCCAGCAGCGTAGCAGCACAGGGGGATGGCTACACCTTC. The V call is TRBV9, the J call TRBJ1-2; the match to TRBD1 covers 8 bases. CDR3 length: 14 amino acids. The germline V gene encodes CDR1 SGDLS and CDR2 YYNGEE. Trimming took 0 bases from V and 6 from J; bases not matched to a gene: 4.

The CDR3 region has the DNA TGTGCCTGGAGTCAAAGGAGGGATAGCAATCAGCCCCAGCATTTT. This translates into CAWSQRRDSNQPQHF. The J gene is TRBJ1-5, the V gene TRBV30, with D hard to call. Trimming stripped 2 bases from V and 0 bases from J, with 11 bases between. The CDR3 covers 15 residues. From germline, CDR1 is GTSNPN and CDR2 SVGIG (reference sequence).

V is TRBV20-1 and J is TRBJ2-7; TRBD1 matches at 8 bases. The CDR3 has 12 residues. V was clipped by 3 bases and J by 3 bases; unmatched bases: 1. CDR1 DFQATT and CDR2 SNEGSKA come from the germline V gene (reference sequence). CDR3 region: CSASDRGYEQYF. The CDR3 nucleotides read TGCAGTGCTAGTGACAGGGGCTACGAGCAGTACTTC.

J is TRBJ2-5 and V is TRBV9; 11 bases are shared with TRBD1. J lost 5 bases, V lost 0 bases, and 3 bases had no gene match. CDR3 size: 15 residues. Germline V CDR1 and CDR2: SGDLS, YYNGEE. The CDR3 DNA reads TGTGCCAGCAGCGTAGGGGACAGGGGGAGGGAGACCCAGTACTTC. Encoded protein: CASSVGDRGRETQYF.

The chain carries TRBV10-3 and TRBJ1-1; D gene ambiguous. V was cut by 6 bases and J by 3 bases, with 17 bases left in between. CDR3 length equals 15 residues. CDR1 ENHRY and CDR2 SYGVKD come from the germline V gene. DNA for the CDR3: TGTGCCATCAGGGAAAGACCGGGAGTCGACACTGAAGCTTTCTTT. Translation: CAIRERPGVDTEAFF.

This clone was counted between two and nine times. For the CDR3, the DNA is TGTGCCAGCAGTTTAGGGACGGCCTACAATGAGCAGTTCTTC. Residues: CASSLGTAYNEQFF. The chain employs TRBV27 and TRBJ2-1, with D perhaps given as TRBD1 or TRBD2 (5 bases each). Trimming took off 2 bases at V and 2 bases at J, with 7 bases between the two ends. The CDR3 runs 14 residues. Germline values: CDR1 MNHEY, CDR2 SMNVEV (reference sequence).

The chain employs TRBV19 and TRBJ1-4; 7 bases align to TRBD1. CDR1 and CDR2 from the germline V gene are LNHDA and SQIVND (reference sequence). The CDR3 runs to 14 residues. Unmatched junction bases numbered 7, after V lost 4 bases and J lost 8 bases. CDR3 residues: CASSKRQGWEKLFF. The CDR3 DNA sequence: TGTGCCAGTAGTAAGCGACAGGGTTGGGAAAAACTGTTTTTT.

CDR3: CASSWGRGYTF. In DNA, the CDR3 is TGTGCCAGCTCCTGGGGACGCGGCTACACCTTC. The V call is TRBV12-3 or TRBV12-4, the J call TRBJ1-2; D possibly corresponds to TRBD1 (5 bases). V dropped 8 bases and J dropped 8 bases, with 12 bases sitting between them. This CDR3 is 11 amino acids long.

The chain is built from TRBV11-2 and TRBJ1-1; possible D gene TRBD1, 6 bases. The CDR3 has 17 amino acids. Germline CDR1 reads SGHAT; CDR2 reads FQNNGV. V gave up 5 bases and J gave up 0 bases, with 19 bases separating them. The CDR3 bases are TGTGCCAGCAGCCCACTTAGGGGGGGACGGATGAACACTGAAGCTTTCTTT. Its translation: CASSPLRGGRMNTEAFF.

The CDR3 region is CASSLPGGIENYGYTF. The CDR3 nucleotides are TGTGCCAGCAGCTTACCTGGAGGTATTGAAAACTATGGCTACACCTTC. This rearrangement joins TRBV7-9 to TRBJ1-2, with D hard to call. V lost 2 bases and J lost 2, with 15 bases in between. CDR3 size: 16 residues. Germline V gene lookup returns CDR1 SEHNR and CDR2 FQNEAQ (reference sequence). Together with reference TRBV7-9 and TRBJ1-2, the CDR3 gives the full variable domain: DTGVSQNPRHKITKRGQNVTFRCDPISEHNRLYWYRQTLGQGPEFLTYFQNEAQLEKSRLLSDRFSAERPKGSFSTLEIQRTEQGDSAMYLCASSLPGGIENYGYTFGSGTRLTVV.

A single count supports this clone. The CDR3 DNA sequence: TGCGCCAGCAGCCAAGGGGGACAGGGGGTCACTGAAGCTTTCTTT. Amino acid sequence: CASSQGGQGVTEAFF. The V call is TRBV4-1, the J call TRBJ1-1; TRBD1 matches 11 bases. Germline V gene data show CDR1 as MGHRA and CDR2 as YSYEKL. The ends lost 1 base at V and 4 bases at J; junction bases unmatched: 2. This CDR3 region has 15 residues.

The chain has TRBV4-3 and TRBJ2-7; 10 bases are shared with TRBD2. Trimming removed 0 bases from V and 0 bases from J; junction bases left unmatched: 14. The CDR3 is 20 residues long. Per the germline V gene, CDR1 is LGHNA and CDR2 is YSLEER. The CDR3 region is CASSQESKFSGRYHSYEQYF. The CDR3 DNA sequence: TGCGCCAGCAGCCAAGAGTCGAAGTTTAGCGGGAGGTACCACTCCTACGAGCAGTACTTC.

Only a few counts were recorded for this clone. The chain combines TRBV10-3 with TRBJ1-1, with D possibly being TRBD1 (6 bases). V lost 4 bases to trimming and J lost 6 bases, with 15 bases between them. Germline V gene data show CDR1 as ENHRY and CDR2 as SYGVKD. CDR3 length: 14 amino acids. In nucleotides, the CDR3 is TGTGCCATCAGTGTCAGGGGTCCTCGGGCTGAAGCTTTCTTT. Translation gives CAISVRGPRAEAFF.

This chain connects TRBV7-9 to TRBJ2-7; D gene ambiguous. V was clipped by 5 bases and J by 2 bases, with 7 bases between them. The CDR3 contains 12 residues. The V gene's germline CDR1 is SEHNR and CDR2 FQNEAQ (reference sequence). The DNA of the CDR3 is TGTGCCAGCAGCCCAAGTGCCTACGAGCAGTACTTC. Translation: CASSPSAYEQYF.

The chain has TRBV7-6 and TRBJ2-2; D may be TRBD2 (6 bases). CDR1 is SGHVS, CDR2 FNYEAQ, per germline. V was trimmed by 5 bases and J by 1 base, leaving 14 bases between them. This CDR3 has 16 amino acids. For the CDR3, the DNA is TGTGCCAGCAGCCCTCGGCTGGGGGGGAACACCGGGGAGCTGTTTTTT. This codes for CASSPRLGGNTGELFF.

The chain employs TRBV4-3 and TRBJ1-4, with D maybe TRBD1 (5 bases). V was pared by 1 base and J by 8 bases, with 8 bases between. From germline, CDR1 is LGHNA and CDR2 YSLEER. The CDR3 runs to 13 residues. Written as DNA, the CDR3 is TGCGCCAGCAGCCAAGTTAGGGGAGAAAAACTGTTTTTT. Translation: CASSQVRGEKLFF.

The chain is built from TRBV10-3 and TRBJ2-3, with D maybe TRBD1 (6 bases). V dropped 6 bases and J dropped 5 bases, with 6 bases sitting between them. CDR1 is ENHRY and CDR2 is SYGVKD in the germline V gene. The CDR3 covers 11 residues. For the CDR3, the DNA is TGTGCCATCAGGACAGGAGATACGCAGTATTTT. Translated: CAIRTGDTQYF.

The V call is TRBV6-6, the J call TRBJ2-7; D is tentatively TRBD1 or TRBD2 (7 bases each). Germline assignment: CDR1 MNHNY and CDR2 SVGAGI (reference sequence). Trimming took off 6 bases at V and 6 bases at J, with 15 bases between the two ends. This CDR3 comprises 13 residues. The DNA of the CDR3 is TGTGCCAGCAGACTTGACAGGGAGGGCGAGCAGTACTTC. It yields the protein CASRLDREGEQYF.

This clone was detected a few times. The V call is TRBV9, the J call TRBJ1-6; D unresolved. Germline-derived CDR1 and CDR2 are SGDLS and YYNGEE. CDR3 size: 14 residues. The germline V and J ends were trimmed by 3 bases and 2 bases, with 6 bases remaining between them. This CDR3 is CASSESTYNSPLHF. The CDR3 DNA sequence: TGTGCCAGCAGCGAATCGACCTATAATTCACCCCTCCACTTT. Full variable domain (remainder filled in from reference TRBV9 and TRBJ1-6): DSGVTQTPKHLITATGQRVTLRCSPRSGDLSVYWYQQSLDQGLQFLIQYYNGEERAKGNILERFSAQQFPDLHSELNLSSLELGDSALYFCASSESTYNSPLHFGNGTRLTVT.

The V call is TRBV11-2, the J call TRBJ2-1; 11 bases are a match to TRBD2. The CDR3 consists of 16 residues. The germline V gene encodes CDR1 SGHAT and CDR2 FQNNGV. Losses at the gene ends were 1 base for V and 6 bases for J; bases not matched to a gene: 5. CDR3 protein: CASSLGGTSGSNEQFF. For the CDR3, the DNA is TGTGCCAGCAGCTTAGGGGGGACTAGCGGATCCAATGAGCAGTTCTTC.

The V gene is TRBV12-5, the J gene TRBJ2-3, with 12 nucleotides matching TRBD2. Looked up from germline, CDR1 is LGHNT and CDR2 is FRNRAP. With V trimmed by 9 bases and J by 4 bases, 5 bases remained unmatched. This CDR3 region has 14 residues. This chain's CDR3 is CASKLAGGADTQYF. As DNA, the CDR3 is TGTGCTAGCAAACTAGCGGGAGGCGCAGATACGCAGTATTTT.